Listed here is a single T cell receptor beta chain. The target antigen is unknown. One end of the junction varies from germline; a read error may be responsible. Donors were ostensibly healthy at sampling, although undocumented immune exposures were probable. The data belong to a study of cytomegalovirus exposure and HLA in healthy donors. Across the whole study: Early release data held about 92 million unique TCRs from HLA-typed donors. Study-wide findings and caveats: When analyzed later, a missense DCLRE1C variant was found to be linked to TCR beta V- and J-gene trimming.

With 60 Vbeta and 13 Jbeta primers, the PCR was carried out. Sequencing was performed with immunoSEQ multiplex PCR; in TCRdb, only in-frame clones are kept and a portion is missing. The sample contains about 170,000 clones, less than 80% of which appear only once. The germline V gene encodes CDR1 MGHDK and CDR2 SYGVNS. The CDR3 spans 8 residues. Sequences were obtained from PBMCs. This sequence joins TRBV25-1 and TRBJ1-1; the D is unclear. This TCR derives from a man in his forties in good health and CMV-seronegative. The CDR3 loop is CASIVGLF. CDR3 in DNA: TGTGCCAGCATCGTGGGCTTATTT.